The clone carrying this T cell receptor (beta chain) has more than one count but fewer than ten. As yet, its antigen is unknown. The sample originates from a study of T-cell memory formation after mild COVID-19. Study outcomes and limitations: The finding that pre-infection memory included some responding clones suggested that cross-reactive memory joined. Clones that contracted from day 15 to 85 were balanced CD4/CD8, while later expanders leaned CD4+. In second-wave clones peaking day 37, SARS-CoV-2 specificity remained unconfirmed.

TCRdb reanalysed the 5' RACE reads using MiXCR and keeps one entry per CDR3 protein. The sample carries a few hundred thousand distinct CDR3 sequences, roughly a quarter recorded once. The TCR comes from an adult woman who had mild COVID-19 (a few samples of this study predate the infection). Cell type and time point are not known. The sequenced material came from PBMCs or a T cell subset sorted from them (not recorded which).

For the CDR3, the DNA is TGTGCCAGCAGTTACTCGACTAGCGGGATCCTTGGAGAGACCCAGTACTTC. Its protein product is CASSYSTSGILGETQYF. The genes are TRBV6-5 and TRBJ2-5, with TRBD2 matching over 11 bases. Germline CDR1 is MNHEY and CDR2 is SVGAGI. V lost 0 bases and J lost 4; bases outside the gene matches: 7. The CDR3 is made up of 17 amino acids.